This is a list of T cell receptor beta chains from one sample in a study of T cells in lung cancer brain metastases. Data came from immunoSEQ multiplex PCR; TCRdb stores just in-frame clones and leaves some out. Of about 2,500 clones in the sample, around 90% were seen once. Sequencing input: tumor tissue from the primary lung tumor. Receptors originate from a man between 70 and 80 years old with non-small cell lung cancer. Both conserved end residues are part of each CDR3. The order of the fields is CDR3 DNA, CDR3 protein, J gene, clone size, V gene, D gene. D genes are given only for firm matches. Clone sizes are given selectively: once, few, many, or a class where the clone is expanded.

CDR3nt: TGTGCCAGCAGCTTAGGGGACTCCTTTTACAATGAGCAGTTCTTC
CDR3aa: CASSLGDSFYNEQFF
j_gene: TRBJ2-1
abundance: NA
v_gene: TRBV11-3
d_gene: NA

CDR3nt: TGCGCCAGCTCTCGGGGGGGCACCTCCTACAATGAGCAGTTCTTC
CDR3aa: CASSRGGTSYNEQFF
j_gene: TRBJ2-1
abundance: NA
v_gene: TRBV5-1
d_gene: TRBD2

CDR3nt: TGCACTAGCAGCTCTGGACAGCCTAGCTCTGGGGCCAACGTCCTGACTTTC
CDR3aa: CTSSSGQPSSGANVLTF
j_gene: TRBJ2-6
abundance: NA
v_gene: TRBV5-1
d_gene: NA

CDR3nt: TGTGCCAGTAGTATCGGAGGGGGGCAAGAAAAACTGTTTTTT
CDR3aa: CASSIGGGQEKLFF
j_gene: TRBJ1-4
abundance: NA
v_gene: TRBV19
d_gene: NA

CDR3nt: TGTGCCAGCAGTTGGACCGACAGGGTTAATGAAAAACTGTTTTTT
CDR3aa: CASSWTDRVNEKLFF
j_gene: TRBJ1-4
abundance: once
v_gene: TRBV6-5
d_gene: TRBD1

CDR3nt: TGTGCCAGCAGACCTCAAGGCAGCAATCAGCCCCAGCATTTT
CDR3aa: CASRPQGSNQPQHF
j_gene: TRBJ1-5
abundance: NA
v_gene: TRBV28
d_gene: NA

CDR3nt: TGTGCCAGCAGCCAAGACGGAGAGAACTATGGCTACACCTTC
CDR3aa: CASSQDGENYGYTF
j_gene: TRBJ1-2
abundance: NA
v_gene: TRBV14
d_gene: NA

CDR3nt: TGTGCCAGCAGCCCCTATAGGCAGCAAGAGACCCAGTACTTC
CDR3aa: CASSPYRQQETQYF
j_gene: TRBJ2-5
abundance: NA
v_gene: TRBV7-6
d_gene: NA

CDR3nt: TGTGCCAGCTCACCTGGGACCTACGAGCAGTACTTC
CDR3aa: CASSPGTYEQYF
j_gene: TRBJ2-7
abundance: NA
v_gene: TRBV18
d_gene: NA

CDR3nt: TGTGCCAGCAGCTTAGTGCTCACGAACTACGAGCAGTACTTC
CDR3aa: CASSLVLTNYEQYF
j_gene: TRBJ2-7
abundance: few
v_gene: TRBV7-2
d_gene: NA

CDR3nt: TGTGCCACCCAGGGGGACAGCCGCTCCTACAATGAGCAGTTCTTC
CDR3aa: CATQGDSRSYNEQFF
j_gene: TRBJ2-1
abundance: NA
v_gene: TRBV2
d_gene: TRBD1

CDR3nt: TGTGCCTGGAGTGTACAGTACGAGCAGTACTTC
CDR3aa: CAWSVQYEQYF
j_gene: TRBJ2-7
abundance: NA
v_gene: TRBV30
d_gene: NA

CDR3nt: TGTGCCTGGAGCGGGAGTAGGTACAATGAGCAGTTCTTC
CDR3aa: CAWSGSRYNEQFF
j_gene: TRBJ2-1
abundance: NA
v_gene: TRBV30
d_gene: NA

CDR3nt: TGTGCCAGCAGCTTAGAGCCGGAGAATGGCTACACCTTC
CDR3aa: CASSLEPENGYTF
j_gene: TRBJ1-2
abundance: NA
v_gene: TRBV7-9
d_gene: NA

CDR3nt: TGCAGCGCCCGAGGTGGGGACCGAGGGGCAGAGACCCAGTACTTC
CDR3aa: CSARGGDRGAETQYF
j_gene: TRBJ2-5
abundance: NA
v_gene: TRBV29-1
d_gene: NA

CDR3nt: TGTGCCAGCAGTGGCGGACTAGCGGGGGCCGCCTTCTACAATGAGCAGTTCTTC
CDR3aa: CASSGGLAGAAFYNEQFF
j_gene: TRBJ2-1
abundance: NA
v_gene: TRBV7-2
d_gene: TRBD2

CDR3nt: TGTGCCAGCAGCTCGGGACTAGCGGGAGATGAGCAGTTCTTC
CDR3aa: CASSSGLAGDEQFF
j_gene: TRBJ2-1
abundance: NA
v_gene: TRBV7-2
d_gene: TRBD2

CDR3nt: TGTGCCTGGACCGAGGGGGTTTCTGAAAAACTGTTTTTT
CDR3aa: CAWTEGVSEKLFF
j_gene: TRBJ1-4
abundance: NA
v_gene: TRBV30
d_gene: NA

CDR3nt: TGTGCCAGCAGCGCCAGGGGGATCCGTAGGGAGACCCAGTACTTC
CDR3aa: CASSARGIRRETQYF
j_gene: TRBJ2-5
abundance: NA
v_gene: TRBV9
d_gene: TRBD1

CDR3nt: TGTGCCAGCAGCGTAGGGGTGGGAGGAAACACAGATACGCAGTATTTT
CDR3aa: CASSVGVGGNTDTQYF
j_gene: TRBJ2-3
abundance: NA
v_gene: TRBV9
d_gene: NA

CDR3nt: TGTGCCAGCAGCGTAAGGCGGGACACAGATACGCAGTATTTT
CDR3aa: CASSVRRDTDTQYF
j_gene: TRBJ2-3
abundance: NA
v_gene: TRBV9
d_gene: NA

CDR3nt: TGTGCCAGCTCACCAAGCCAGGGAAGCAATCAGCCCCAGCATTTT
CDR3aa: CASSPSQGSNQPQHF
j_gene: TRBJ1-5
abundance: NA
v_gene: TRBV18
d_gene: NA

CDR3nt: TGTGCCAGCAGAAAGACAGGGTCTGGCTACACCTTC
CDR3aa: CASRKTGSGYTF
j_gene: TRBJ1-2
abundance: NA
v_gene: TRBV2
d_gene: TRBD1

CDR3nt: TGTGCCAGTAGTATAGCGCAGGGGGCAGGAGGCTACACCTTC
CDR3aa: CASSIAQGAGGYTF
j_gene: TRBJ1-2
abundance: NA
v_gene: TRBV19
d_gene: TRBD1

CDR3nt: TGCGCCAGCAGTGGCCCCCCAGGGACGGAGACCCAGTACTTC
CDR3aa: CASSGPPGTETQYF
j_gene: TRBJ2-5
abundance: NA
v_gene: TRBV10-2
d_gene: NA

CDR3nt: TGTGCCAGCAGTTTGGCAAAAAGGAGGTATGGCTACACCTTC
CDR3aa: CASSLAKRRYGYTF
j_gene: TRBJ1-2
abundance: NA
v_gene: TRBV28
d_gene: NA

CDR3nt: TGTGCCAGCAGCCGAGGGACAGAGAACACTGAAGCTTTCTTT
CDR3aa: CASSRGTENTEAFF
j_gene: TRBJ1-1
abundance: NA
v_gene: TRBV5-4
d_gene: TRBD1

CDR3nt: TGTGCCAGTAGTATAGCAGGGCGCGTCACTGAAGCTTTCTTT
CDR3aa: CASSIAGRVTEAFF
j_gene: TRBJ1-1
abundance: NA
v_gene: TRBV19
d_gene: NA

CDR3nt: TGTGCCAGTAGTAGATCCGGAACAAACACCGGGGAGCTGTTTTTT
CDR3aa: CASSRSGTNTGELFF
j_gene: TRBJ2-2
abundance: NA
v_gene: TRBV19
d_gene: NA

CDR3nt: TGTGCCAGCAGCCCCCCAGACACCGTATACGTGGGTCAGCCCCAGCATTTT
CDR3aa: CASSPPDTVYVGQPQHF
j_gene: TRBJ1-5
abundance: NA
v_gene: TRBV28
d_gene: NA

CDR3nt: TGTGCCAGCAGTGACTGGCGGGACCGCACAGATACGCAGTATTTT
CDR3aa: CASSDWRDRTDTQYF
j_gene: TRBJ2-3
abundance: NA
v_gene: TRBV2
d_gene: NA

CDR3nt: TGTGCCTGGAGTGGCCACGTGACAGGAGGCTCCTACAATGAGCAGTTCTTC
CDR3aa: CAWSGHVTGGSYNEQFF
j_gene: TRBJ2-1
abundance: NA
v_gene: TRBV30
d_gene: NA

CDR3nt: TGTGCCAGCAAGGGGGGGCGGAACCCCTACAATGAGCAGTTCTTC
CDR3aa: CASKGGRNPYNEQFF
j_gene: TRBJ2-1
abundance: NA
v_gene: TRBV7-2
d_gene: NA

CDR3nt: TGTGCCACCAGCAGGCTAGCGAATGAGCAGTTCTTC
CDR3aa: CATSRLANEQFF
j_gene: TRBJ2-1
abundance: NA
v_gene: TRBV15
d_gene: NA

CDR3nt: TGTGCCAGCTCTCGTCCACCGGGACGGACCTCCTACGAGCAGTACTTC
CDR3aa: CASSRPPGRTSYEQYF
j_gene: TRBJ2-7
abundance: NA
v_gene: TRBV18
d_gene: NA

CDR3nt: TGTGCCAGCAGCTTAGGGCTAGCGGGTGACAATGAGCAGTTCTTC
CDR3aa: CASSLGLAGDNEQFF
j_gene: TRBJ2-1
abundance: NA
v_gene: TRBV7-7
d_gene: TRBD2

CDR3nt: TGCGCCAGCAGCTTGGGGCAGCCGGGACCTCACATCTACGAGCAGTACTTC
CDR3aa: CASSLGQPGPHIYEQYF
j_gene: TRBJ2-7
abundance: NA
v_gene: TRBV5-1
d_gene: NA

CDR3nt: TGTGCCAGCAGCATTTCTATACCTCCTGGGGAGCAGTACTTC
CDR3aa: CASSISIPPGEQYF
j_gene: TRBJ2-7
abundance: NA
v_gene: TRBV28
d_gene: NA

CDR3nt: TGTGCCAGCAGCCAAGATACCACCAAATTTGGCTACACCTTC
CDR3aa: CASSQDTTKFGYTF
j_gene: TRBJ1-2
abundance: NA
v_gene: TRBV14
d_gene: NA

CDR3nt: TGTGCCAGTAGTACCCGGATACAGGGGATGGGGCCTGAAGCTTTCTTT
CDR3aa: CASSTRIQGMGPEAFF
j_gene: TRBJ1-1
abundance: NA
v_gene: TRBV19
d_gene: TRBD1

CDR3nt: TGTGCCAGCAGTTACGACGGACGGCAAGAAAAACTGTTTTTT
CDR3aa: CASSYDGRQEKLFF
j_gene: TRBJ1-4
abundance: NA
v_gene: TRBV6-6
d_gene: NA

CDR3nt: TGCGCCAGCAGCCAGAATAACAGGCCTTCCGATGGCTACACCTTC
CDR3aa: CASSQNNRPSDGYTF
j_gene: TRBJ1-2
abundance: NA
v_gene: TRBV4-3
d_gene: NA

CDR3nt: TGTGCCAGCAGCTTAGGTCCCCTGGGACAGGGGAACTATGGCTACACCTTC
CDR3aa: CASSLGPLGQGNYGYTF
j_gene: TRBJ1-2
abundance: NA
v_gene: TRBV7-8
d_gene: TRBD1

CDR3nt: TGTGCCAGCAGTCAAAACCCGGCACTGACCGGGGAGCAGTACTTC
CDR3aa: CASSQNPALTGEQYF
j_gene: TRBJ2-7
abundance: NA
v_gene: TRBV7-3
d_gene: NA

CDR3nt: TGTGCCAGTAGTCTTACCGGGACACCTAGCAATCAGCCCCAGCATTTT
CDR3aa: CASSLTGTPSNQPQHF
j_gene: TRBJ1-5
abundance: once
v_gene: TRBV19
d_gene: NA

CDR3nt: TGTGCCAGCAGTCCGGGACTAGCGGGAGTCAATGAGCAGTTCTTC
CDR3aa: CASSPGLAGVNEQFF
j_gene: TRBJ2-1
abundance: NA
v_gene: TRBV27
d_gene: TRBD2

CDR3nt: TGTGCCAGCAGCTCCGGACCCGTGAACACTGAAGCTTTCTTT
CDR3aa: CASSSGPVNTEAFF
j_gene: TRBJ1-1
abundance: NA
v_gene: TRBV7-2
d_gene: NA

CDR3nt: TGTGCCAGCAGCTTGAAGGTGTCTGGGGCCAACGTCCTGACTTTC
CDR3aa: CASSLKVSGANVLTF
j_gene: TRBJ2-6
abundance: NA
v_gene: TRBV5-6
d_gene: NA

CDR3nt: TGTGCCAGCAGCTTAACGAAAGGGGGAAATGAGCAGTTCTTC
CDR3aa: CASSLTKGGNEQFF
j_gene: TRBJ2-1
abundance: NA
v_gene: TRBV7-3
d_gene: NA

CDR3nt: TGTGCCACCCGGCGACAGGGAACGGGGTACACTGAAGCTTTCTTT
CDR3aa: CATRRQGTGYTEAFF
j_gene: TRBJ1-1
abundance: NA
v_gene: TRBV6-5
d_gene: TRBD1

CDR3nt: TGTGCCAGCAGCTTAGCGCGAGACATTAGGGAGACCCAGTACTTC
CDR3aa: CASSLARDIRETQYF
j_gene: TRBJ2-5
abundance: NA
v_gene: TRBV7-8
d_gene: NA